The 28 T cell receptor beta chains below were found in one sample sequenced in a study of cytomegalovirus exposure and HLA in healthy donors. With 60 Vbeta and 13 Jbeta primers, the PCR was carried out. Produced via immunoSEQ multiplex PCR; TCRdb's table is partial and in-frame only. Among about 140,000 clones, 75% to 80% were seen once, and the ten largest hold approximately 4.9%. Sample: PBMCs. These receptors were taken from a woman aged 50 to 65 in good health and CMV-seronegative.

This chain connects TRBV5-1 to TRBJ2-3; D unresolved. This CDR3 comprises 16 residues. Per germline, CDR1 SGHRS and CDR2 YFSETQ. Trimming pared 5 bases from V and 0 bases from J, leaving 16 bases between. CDR3 residues: CASSFGSQPSTDTQYF. DNA for the CDR3: TGCGCCAGCAGTTTCGGATCACAGCCTAGCACAGATACGCAGTATTTT. The variable domain in full, with the rest retrieved from reference TRBV5-1 and TRBJ2-3, is KAGVTQTPRYLIKTRGQQVTLSCSPISGHRSVSWYQQTPGQGLQFLFEYFSETQRNKGNFPGRFSGRQFSNSRSEMNVSTLELGDSALYLCASSFGSQPSTDTQYFGPGTRLTVL.

The chain employs TRBV5-6 and TRBJ1-5; 8 bases agree with TRBD1. Trimming at V came to 4 bases and at J to 11 bases, leaving 5 bases not matched to a gene. This CDR3 spans 12 amino acids. Looked up from germline, CDR1 is SGHDT and CDR2 is YYEEEE. The CDR3 nucleotides read TGTGCCAGCAGCGGGAGACAGGGGTCCCAGCATTTT. Amino acids: CASSGRQGSQHF.

DNA for the CDR3: TGTGCCAGTGCCTGGGGACAGGGATCCTATAATTCACCCCTCCACTTT. The encoded protein is CASAWGQGSYNSPLHF. The chain combines TRBV7-2 with TRBJ1-6; 9 bases map to TRBD1. The CDR3 spans 16 residues. Germline-derived CDR1 and CDR2 are SGHTA and FQGNSA. Germline trimming cut 9 bases from V and 1 base from J; bases unmatched to any gene: 7.

The chain joins TRBV18 to TRBJ1-2; 8 bases match TRBD1. Germline CDR1 and CDR2: KGHSH and LQKENI. V lost 3 bases to trimming and J lost 4 bases; unmatched junction nucleotides: 7. The length of the CDR3 is 15 residues. The CDR3 region has the DNA TGTGCCAGCTCACCCGGCAGGGGGCCCGGCTATGGCTACACCTTC. This translates into CASSPGRGPGYGYTF.

The chain couples TRBV7-9 to TRBJ1-2; the match to TRBD1 covers 7 bases. Unmatched junction bases numbered 9, after V lost 5 bases and J lost 6 bases. Germline CDR1 and CDR2: SEHNR and FQNEAQ (reference sequence). This CDR3 is 14 amino acids long. The chain's CDR3 is CASSASRDSHGYTF. As DNA, the CDR3 is TGTGCCAGCAGCGCCAGTCGGGACAGCCATGGCTACACCTTC.

The gene calls are TRBV2 and TRBJ1-6; D gene uncertain. The V gene lost 7 bases and the J gene lost 0 bases, with 10 bases spanning the gap. CDR3 length: 15 amino acids. Germline V gene data show CDR1 as SNHLY and CDR2 as FYNNEI. CDR3 DNA sequence: TGTGCCAGCACGAGGGCTGGCTCCTATAATTCACCCCTCCACTTT. It yields the protein CASTRAGSYNSPLHF.

The V call is TRBV5-1, the J call TRBJ1-1; no definite D call. The germline CDR1 and CDR2 sequences are SGHRS and YFSETQ. The V and J ends lost 3 bases and 0 bases respectively, with 15 bases between them. The CDR3 sequence is 16 residues long. CDR3 amino acids: CASSWRVRSVNTEAFF. The CDR3 region has the DNA TGCGCCAGCAGCTGGAGGGTTAGATCGGTGAACACTGAAGCTTTCTTT. Based on the CDR3 plus reference TRBV5-1 and TRBJ1-1, the full variable domain is KAGVTQTPRYLIKTRGQQVTLSCSPISGHRSVSWYQQTPGQGLQFLFEYFSETQRNKGNFPGRFSGRQFSNSRSEMNVSTLELGDSALYLCASSWRVRSVNTEAFFGQGTRLTVV.

The rearrangement joins TRBV7-9 to TRBJ1-1; D perhaps matches TRBD1 (6 bases). CDR1 is SEHNR and CDR2 is FQNEAQ in the germline V gene (reference sequence). The CDR3 totals 14 residues. The V gene lost 7 bases and the J gene lost 4 bases, with 16 bases spanning the gap. CDR3 protein: CASTSGGLFTEAFF. CDR3 DNA sequence: TGTGCCAGCACCAGCGGGGGGCTATTCACTGAAGCTTTCTTT.

The V gene is TRBV7-2, the J gene TRBJ1-4, with 10 bases aligning to TRBD1. Germline V gene sequence: CDR1 SGHTA, CDR2 FQGNSA. J lost 8 bases, V lost 6 bases, and 12 bases had no gene match. The CDR3 consists of 16 residues. For the CDR3, the DNA is TGTGCCAGCAGTTTTGGTACGGGACAGGGGATCGAAAAACTGTTTTTT. Residues: CASSFGTGQGIEKLFF.

As DNA, the CDR3 is TGTGCCAGCAGTGAAGTCTCGACACAGCATTTT. This encodes CASSEVSTQHF. This chain uses TRBV6-1 with TRBJ1-5, with D unclear. V shed 1 base and J shed 13 bases, with 8 bases lying between them. The length of the CDR3 is 11 residues. Germline V gene sequence: CDR1 MNHNS, CDR2 SASEGT.

The genes are TRBV7-9 and TRBJ1-1, with 8 nucleotides matching TRBD1. CDR1 SEHNR and CDR2 FQNEAQ come from the germline V gene (reference sequence). This CDR3 region has 15 residues. After removal of 5 bases from V and 0 bases from J, the junction contained 5 bases not matched to a gene. This chain's CDR3 is CASSKTTGVNTEAFF. CDR3 in DNA: TGTGCCAGCAGCAAGACGACAGGGGTGAACACTGAAGCTTTCTTT.

The chain joins TRBV4-1 to TRBJ2-1, with 7 bases fitting TRBD2. This CDR3 contains 16 residues. The trim removed 1 base at V and 3 bases at J, leaving 6 bases unmatched. CDR1 is MGHRA and CDR2 is YSYEKL in the germline V gene. CDR3 loop: CASSQVRGGGYNEQFF. For the CDR3, the DNA is TGCGCCAGCAGCCAAGTTCGCGGGGGAGGCTACAATGAGCAGTTCTTC.

This clone was detected a few times. The chain links TRBV4-2 to TRBJ1-1; 10 positions match TRBD1. Germline loops: CDR1 LGHNA, CDR2 YNFKEQ. Trimming took 0 bases from V and 4 from J; bases not matched to a gene: 8. This CDR3 spans 17 amino acids. CDR3 sequence (DNA): TGTGCCAGCAGCCAAGAATTATCCAGGGACAGGGGCACTGAAGCTTTCTTT. It yields the protein CASSQELSRDRGTEAFF.

V usage is TRBV10-3 and J usage is TRBJ2-7; D perhaps matches TRBD2 (7 bases). V lost 10 bases, J lost 5 bases, and 18 bases lay in between. CDR3 size: 13 residues. In germline, CDR1 is ENHRY, CDR2 SYGVKD. CDR3 sequence reads: CANGRGGADEQYF. CDR3 DNA sequence: TGTGCCAACGGAAGAGGGGGGGCCGACGAGCAGTACTTC.

The CDR3 sequence: CASSPQQGTETQYF. Written as DNA, the CDR3 is TGTGCCAGCAGTCCCCAACAGGGGACGGAGACCCAGTACTTC. The V and J genes are TRBV28 and TRBJ2-5; 7 bases agree with TRBD1. CDR3 size: 14 residues. CDR1 and CDR2 (germline): MDHEN, SYDVKM. J was trimmed by 5 bases and V by 5 bases; bases with no gene match: 8. Based on the CDR3 plus reference TRBV28 and TRBJ2-5, the full variable domain is DVKVTQSSRYLVKRTGEKVFLECVQDMDHENMFWYRQDPGLGLRLIYFSYDVKMKEKGDIPEGYSVSREKKERFSLILESASTNQTSMYLCASSPQQGTETQYFGPGTRLLVL.

This chain connects TRBV6-5 to TRBJ2-5; D is uncertain. Germline V CDR1 and CDR2: MNHEY, SVGAGI. The CDR3 has 15 amino acids. V was shortened by 3 bases and J by 4 bases, with 15 bases between the two germline ends. The CDR3 is CASSYRTRHGETQYF. The CDR3 DNA follows: TGTGCCAGCAGTTATCGAACCAGACACGGAGAGACCCAGTACTTC.

The chain links TRBV11-2 to TRBJ1-3; possibly TRBD1 for D (6 bases). V gave up 1 base and J gave up 0 bases, with 13 bases separating them. Germline values: CDR1 SGHAT, CDR2 FQNNGV. The CDR3 contains 17 residues. The CDR3 region is CASSLGRDRNSGNTIYF. The CDR3 DNA is TGTGCCAGCAGCTTAGGCAGAGACAGGAACTCTGGAAACACCATATATTTT.

The chain is built from TRBV29-1 and TRBJ2-2, with 7 positions matching TRBD1. The germline V gene has CDR1 SQVTM and CDR2 ANQGSEA. J lost 4 bases, V lost 5 bases, and 13 bases had no gene match. The CDR3 runs 16 residues. The CDR3 here is CSVSEGQRRGTGELFF. The CDR3 DNA is TGCAGCGTTAGCGAGGGACAGAGACGGGGCACCGGGGAGCTGTTTTTT.

The chain recombines TRBV19 with TRBJ2-2; D is uncertain. The CDR3 runs to 12 residues. V was clipped by 10 bases and J by 2 bases, with 8 bases between them. Germline CDR1 reads LNHDA; CDR2 reads SQIVND (reference sequence). DNA of the CDR3: TGTGCCACCTTAATAAACACCGGGGAGCTGTTTTTT. Translating gives CATLINTGELFF.

This chain joins TRBV14 and TRBJ1-2; D gene unclear. The CDR3 has 11 residues. Germline loops: CDR1 SGHDN, CDR2 FVKESK. Trimming cost V 2 bases and J 7 bases, with 5 bases left between them. CDR3 residues: CASSQSFGYTF. Written as DNA, the CDR3 is TGTGCCAGCAGCCAATCTTTTGGCTACACCTTC.

This clone was seen a handful of times. The chain combines TRBV29-1 with TRBJ2-5; maybe TRBD2 (6 bases). Between the trimmed V and J ends, which lost 6 bases and 4 bases, there was a span of 15 bases. This CDR3 has 13 amino acids. CDR1 is SQVTM, CDR2 ANQGSEA, per germline. The CDR3 here is CSVGSMGGETQYF. The CDR3 DNA sequence: TGCAGCGTGGGGTCGATGGGGGGAGAGACCCAGTACTTC.

The V call is TRBV7-9, the J call TRBJ1-2, with 9 positions matching TRBD1. This CDR3 comprises 14 residues. Germline CDR1 reads SEHNR; CDR2 reads FQNEAQ (reference sequence). V lost 5 bases, J lost 4 bases, and 5 bases stayed unmatched. DNA of the CDR3: TGTGCCAGCAGCCCCTCGGACAGGGGCTATGGCTACACCTTC. Translating gives CASSPSDRGYGYTF.

This clone was observed a handful of times. The CDR3 nucleotides are TGTGCCAGCAGTGAGTCCGGGACTTACTGGAATTCACCCCTCCACTTT. This translates into CASSESGTYWNSPLHF. The chain has TRBV2 and TRBJ1-6; possibly TRBD1 for D (5 bases). This CDR3 contains 16 residues. Germline V gene lookup returns CDR1 SNHLY and CDR2 FYNNEI. V was pared by 3 bases and J by 7 bases, with 16 bases between. The full variable domain, completed using reference TRBV2 and TRBJ1-6, is EPEVTQTPSHQVTQMGQEVILRCVPISNHLYFYWYRQILGQKVEFLVSFYNNEISEKSEIFDDQFSVERPDGSNFTLKIRSTKLEDSAMYFCASSESGTYWNSPLHFGNGTRLTVT.

The chain employs TRBV15 and TRBJ2-2, with D perhaps TRBD2 (6 bases). Germline V lookup: CDR1 LNHNV, CDR2 YYDKDF (reference sequence). The CDR3 has 14 residues. V was pared by 6 bases and J by 7 bases, with 15 bases between. The CDR3 DNA reads TGTGCCACCAGGGGAGGAGGGGCCGACGGGGAGCTGTTTTTT. Amino acid sequence: CATRGGGADGELFF.

Only a few counts were recorded for this clone. The chain has TRBV10-2 and TRBJ2-7; the match to TRBD1 covers 10 bases. The CDR3 runs 13 residues. V shed 8 bases and J 6 bases; nucleotides not matched to a gene: 7. From germline, CDR1 is WSHSY and CDR2 SAAADI. The CDR3 coding sequence is TGCGCCAGCGGGTGGACAGGGGGAGGCGAGCAGTACTTC. It translates to CASGWTGGGEQYF.

The chain has TRBV30 and TRBJ1-1; 7 bases map to TRBD1. The germline gives CDR1 GTSNPN, CDR2 SVGIG (reference sequence). The V segment lost 4 bases and the J segment 12 bases; nucleotides outside the gene matches: 8. This CDR3 has 11 residues. CDR3 loop: CAWTTGFRPFF. The DNA of the CDR3 is TGTGCCTGGACGACAGGGTTCAGGCCTTTCTTT.

V is TRBV11-2 and J is TRBJ1-6; unclear D gene. The length of the CDR3 is 14 residues. Germline assignment: CDR1 SGHAT and CDR2 FQNNGV. V dropped 0 bases and J dropped 10 bases, with 10 bases sitting between them. CDR3 DNA sequence: TGTGCCAGCAGCTTAGAGAGAGATATCTCACCCCTCCACTTT. This encodes CASSLERDISPLHF.

This chain uses TRBV6-5 with TRBJ2-2; 7 bases map to TRBD2. CDR3 length equals 15 residues. V dropped 7 bases and J dropped 3; count of bases not matched to a gene: 8. In germline, CDR1 is MNHEY, CDR2 SVGAGI. The CDR3 here is CASTHRGGYTGELFF. The CDR3 bases are TGTGCCAGCACCCACCGGGGAGGGTACACCGGGGAGCTGTTTTTT.